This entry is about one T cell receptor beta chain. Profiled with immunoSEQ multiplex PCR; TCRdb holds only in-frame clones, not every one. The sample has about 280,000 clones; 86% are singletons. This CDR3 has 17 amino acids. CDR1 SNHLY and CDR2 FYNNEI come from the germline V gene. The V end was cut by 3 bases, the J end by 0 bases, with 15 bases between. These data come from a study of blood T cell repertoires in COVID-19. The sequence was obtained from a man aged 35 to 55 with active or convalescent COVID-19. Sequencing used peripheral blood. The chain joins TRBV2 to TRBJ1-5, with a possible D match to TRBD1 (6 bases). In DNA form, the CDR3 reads TGTGCCAGCAGTGAGAACATAGGACAGATTAGCAATCAGCCCCAGCATTTT. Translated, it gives CASSENIGQISNQPQHF. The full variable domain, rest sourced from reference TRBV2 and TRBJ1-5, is EPEVTQTPSHQVTQMGQEVILRCVPISNHLYFYWYRQILGQKVEFLVSFYNNEISEKSEIFDDQFSVERPDGSNFTLKIRSTKLEDSAMYFCASSENIGQISNQPQHFGDGTRLSIL.